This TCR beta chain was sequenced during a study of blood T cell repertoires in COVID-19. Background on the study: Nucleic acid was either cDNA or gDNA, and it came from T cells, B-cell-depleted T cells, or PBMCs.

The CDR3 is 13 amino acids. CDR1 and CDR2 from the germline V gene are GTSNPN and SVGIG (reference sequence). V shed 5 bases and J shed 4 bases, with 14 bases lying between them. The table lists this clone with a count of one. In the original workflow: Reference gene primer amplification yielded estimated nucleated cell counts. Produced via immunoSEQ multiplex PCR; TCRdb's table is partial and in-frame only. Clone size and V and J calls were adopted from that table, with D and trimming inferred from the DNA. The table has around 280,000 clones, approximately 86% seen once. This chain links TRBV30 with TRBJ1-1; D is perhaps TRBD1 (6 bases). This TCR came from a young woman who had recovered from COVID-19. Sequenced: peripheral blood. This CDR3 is CAWAPGGLTEAFF. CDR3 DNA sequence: TGTGCCTGGGCCCCCGGGGGGCTCACTGAAGCTTTCTTT.